This TCR beta chain was found in a study of blood T cell repertoires in COVID-19. Study-wide background: Specimens from acute and convalescent COVID-19 originated in the United States, Italy and Spain. Sample material is recorded as cDNA or gDNA derived from T cells, B-cell-depleted T cells, or PBMCs.

CDR1 and CDR2 (germline): LNHDA, SQIVND (reference sequence). This CDR3 has 14 residues. Trimming pared 5 bases from V and 3 bases from J, leaving 11 bases between. Original data processing: Quantification of nucleated cells was approximated via reference gene primer amplification. Sequencing was performed with immunoSEQ multiplex PCR; in TCRdb, only in-frame clones are kept and a portion is missing. V and J calls and clone size are copied from that table; D and trimming were computed from the DNA. This table has about 200,000 clones, approximately 85% appearing once. This clone was picked up one time. Enrolled during active infection, Seattle patients were then followed longitudinally.

The sequenced sample was peripheral blood. This sequence was found in a woman aged 70 to 79 with COVID-19, enrolled during active disease. The chain has TRBV19 and TRBJ1-5; weak D call: TRBD1 (6 bases). Written as DNA, the CDR3 is TGTGCCAGTAGTCCTGGACAGATCAATCAGCCCCAGCATTTT. This sequence encodes CASSPGQINQPQHF.